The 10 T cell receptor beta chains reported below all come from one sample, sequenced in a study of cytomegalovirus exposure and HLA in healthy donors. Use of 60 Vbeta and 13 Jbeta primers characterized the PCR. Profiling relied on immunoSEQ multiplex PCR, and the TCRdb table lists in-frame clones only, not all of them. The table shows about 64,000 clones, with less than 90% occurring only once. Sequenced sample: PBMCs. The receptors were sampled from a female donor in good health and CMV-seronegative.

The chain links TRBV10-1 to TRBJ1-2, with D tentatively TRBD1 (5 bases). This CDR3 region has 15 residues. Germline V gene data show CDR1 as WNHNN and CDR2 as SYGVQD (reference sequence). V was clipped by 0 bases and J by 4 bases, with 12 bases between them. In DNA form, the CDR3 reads TGCGCCAGCAGTGAGTCGAAGCAGGGCCTCTATGGCTACACCTTC. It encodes CASSESKQGLYGYTF.

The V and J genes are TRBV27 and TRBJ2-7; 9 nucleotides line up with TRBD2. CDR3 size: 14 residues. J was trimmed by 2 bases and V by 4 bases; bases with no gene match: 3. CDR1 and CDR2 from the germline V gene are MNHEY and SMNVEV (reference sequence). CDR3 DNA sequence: TGTGCCAGCAGTTACCTAGCGGGGCCCTACGAGCAGTACTTC. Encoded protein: CASSYLAGPYEQYF.

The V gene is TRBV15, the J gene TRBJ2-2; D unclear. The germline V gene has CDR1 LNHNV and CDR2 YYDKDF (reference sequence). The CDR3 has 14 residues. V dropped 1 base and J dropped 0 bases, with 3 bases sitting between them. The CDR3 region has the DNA TGTGCCACCAGCAGAGGAGCGAACACCGGGGAGCTGTTTTTT. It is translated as CATSRGANTGELFF.

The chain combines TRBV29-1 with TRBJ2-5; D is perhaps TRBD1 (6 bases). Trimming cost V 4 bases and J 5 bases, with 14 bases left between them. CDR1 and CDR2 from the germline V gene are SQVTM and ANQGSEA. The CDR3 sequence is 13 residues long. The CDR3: CSVGSQGWETQYF. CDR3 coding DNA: TGCAGCGTTGGCTCACAGGGTTGGGAGACCCAGTACTTC.

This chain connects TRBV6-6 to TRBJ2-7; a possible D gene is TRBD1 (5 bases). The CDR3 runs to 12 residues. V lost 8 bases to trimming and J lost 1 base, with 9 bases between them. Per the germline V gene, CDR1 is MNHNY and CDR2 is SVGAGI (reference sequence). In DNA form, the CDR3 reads TGTGCCAGCCTGTCAGGGTCCTACGAGCAGTACTTC. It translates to CASLSGSYEQYF.

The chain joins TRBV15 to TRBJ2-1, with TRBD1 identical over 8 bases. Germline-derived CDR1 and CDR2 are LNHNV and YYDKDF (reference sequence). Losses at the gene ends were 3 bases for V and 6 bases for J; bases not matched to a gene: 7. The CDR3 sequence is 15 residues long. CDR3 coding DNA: TGTGCCACCAGCAGGTGGACAGGGCTTCGCAATGAGCAGTTCTTC. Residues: CATSRWTGLRNEQFF. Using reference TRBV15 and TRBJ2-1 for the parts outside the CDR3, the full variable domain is DAMVIQNPRYQVTQFGKPVTLSCSQTLNHNVMYWYQQKSSQAPKLLFHYYDKDFNNEADTPDNFQSRRPNTSFCFLDIRSPGLGDTAMYLCATSRWTGLRNEQFFGPGTRLTVL.

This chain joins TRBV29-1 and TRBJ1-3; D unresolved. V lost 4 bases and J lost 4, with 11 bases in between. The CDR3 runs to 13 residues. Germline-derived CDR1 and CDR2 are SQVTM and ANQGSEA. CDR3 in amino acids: CSVVRGSGNTIYF. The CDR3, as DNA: TGCAGCGTTGTACGCGGGTCCGGAAACACCATATATTTT. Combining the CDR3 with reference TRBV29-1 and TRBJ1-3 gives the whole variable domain SAVISQKPSRDICQRGTSLTIQCQVDSQVTMMFWYRQQPGQSLTLIATANQGSEATYESGFVIDKFPISRPNLTFSTLTVSNMSPEDSSIYLCSVVRGSGNTIYFGEGSWLTVV.

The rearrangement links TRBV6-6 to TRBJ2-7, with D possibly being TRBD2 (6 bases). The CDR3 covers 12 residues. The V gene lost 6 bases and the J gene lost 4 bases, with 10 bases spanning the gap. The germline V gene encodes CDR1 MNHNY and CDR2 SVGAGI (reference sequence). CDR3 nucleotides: TGTGCCAGCAGCCAGGAGGGGTACGAGCAGTACTTC. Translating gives CASSQEGYEQYF.

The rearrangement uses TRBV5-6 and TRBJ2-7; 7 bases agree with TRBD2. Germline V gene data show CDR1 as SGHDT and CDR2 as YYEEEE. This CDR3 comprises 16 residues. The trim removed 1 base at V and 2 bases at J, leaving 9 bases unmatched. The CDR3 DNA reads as TGTGCCAGCAGCTTGTTTCAAAGCGGGAAAGCCTACGAGCAGTACTTC. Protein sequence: CASSLFQSGKAYEQYF.

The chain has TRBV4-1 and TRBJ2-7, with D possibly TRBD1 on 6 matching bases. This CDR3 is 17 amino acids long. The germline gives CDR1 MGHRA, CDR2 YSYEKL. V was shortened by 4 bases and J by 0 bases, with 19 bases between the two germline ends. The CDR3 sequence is CASSPLGPGTNSYEQYF. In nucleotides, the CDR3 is TGCGCCAGCAGCCCTCTGGGCCCCGGGACAAACTCCTACGAGCAGTACTTC.